Following are 30 T cell receptor beta chains from one sample sequenced in a study of T-cell reconstitution after alpha-beta-depleted transplantation in children (dated by TCRdb to between 2015 and 2016). The method was PCR. Sequencing instrument: Illumina HiSeq 2500. Molecular barcoding was employed in the preparation of TCR libraries, with unique molecular identifiers being used to normalize TCRbeta repertoire quantification. Clones were called with MiXCR by TCRdb after fastp trimmed the public reads at Q25, and only in-frame beta chains were retained. Entries that share a CDR3 protein sequence are merged under the most common genes and DNA. A total of hundreds of thousands of distinct CDR3 sequences appear in this sample, under 15% of them only once. About 5% of the sample is held by the ten biggest clonotypes. Here the sequenced sample was PBMCs from the stem cell graft donor, taken from the stem cell graft. The receptors stem from a human donor who donated a stem cell graft to a child with combined immunodeficiency.

Many counts were recorded for this clonotype. The chain has TRBV20-1 and TRBJ2-7; D gene unclear. The CDR3 runs 11 residues. Trimming cost V 6 bases and J 3 bases, with 9 bases left between them. From germline, CDR1 is DFQATT and CDR2 SNEGSKA (reference sequence). The CDR3 bases are TGCAGTGCCCCTCTCCGCTACGAGCAGTACTTC. Encoded protein: CSAPLRYEQYF.

In its sample, this clonotype was seen a few times. The J gene is TRBJ2-5, the V gene TRBV2; no firm D call. In germline, CDR1 is SNHLY, CDR2 FYNNEI. The CDR3 length is 13 residues. Deletions cut 4 bases from V and 0 bases from J, with 6 bases between. The CDR3 loop reads CASSVTNQETQYF. The DNA of the CDR3 is TGTGCCAGCAGTGTCACGAACCAAGAGACCCAGTACTTC.

The chain combines TRBV3-1 with TRBJ2-3, with TRBD2 identical over 8 bases. Germline values: CDR1 LGHDT, CDR2 YNNKEL (reference sequence). V was clipped by 3 bases and J by 6 bases; unmatched bases: 11. The CDR3 length is 16 residues. CDR3 loop: CASSHHGTRGGDTQYF. The CDR3 nucleotides are TGTGCCAGCAGCCACCACGGGACTAGAGGGGGGGATACGCAGTATTTT.

The chain combines TRBV12-3 or TRBV12-4 with TRBJ2-1; maybe TRBD2 (6 bases). CDR3 length: 12 amino acids. Deletions cut 7 bases from V and 9 bases from J, with 13 bases between. The CDR3 DNA reads as TGTGCCAGCACGACCAGGAGGGCTGAGCAGTTCTTC. Protein: CASTTRRAEQFF.

The sample holds many counts of this clonotype. V gene TRBV7-8 combines with J gene TRBJ2-5, with D possibly being TRBD2 (7 bases). The CDR3 runs to 14 residues. The V gene lost 7 bases and the J gene lost 0 bases, with 12 bases spanning the gap. Germline V gene data show CDR1 as SGHVS and CDR2 as FQNEAQ. The chain's CDR3 is CASKGEGNQETQYF. The CDR3 nucleotides are TGTGCCAGCAAGGGGGAGGGAAACCAAGAGACCCAGTACTTC.

Ten or more counts support this clonotype. The chain links TRBV28 to TRBJ1-1, with D perhaps matching TRBD1 (5 bases). CDR1 and CDR2 (germline): MDHEN, SYDVKM. The CDR3 spans 14 residues. The V end lost 4 bases, the J end lost 4 bases, and 13 bases lay between the germline ends. CDR3 DNA sequence: TGTGCCAGCAGTTCTACAGGTGAGGGCACTGAAGCTTTCTTT. Translating gives CASSSTGEGTEAFF.

This chain links TRBV6-5 with TRBJ2-1, with D unresolved. The CDR3 is 13 amino acids. Germline CDR1 and CDR2: MNHEY and SVGAGI. Trimming removed 6 bases from V and 5 bases from J, with 11 bases in between. The CDR3 reads CASSKERDNEQFF. The CDR3, as DNA: TGTGCCAGCAGCAAGGAGCGAGACAATGAGCAGTTCTTC.

In this sample, this clonotype turned up a few times. The chain links TRBV9 to TRBJ2-2, with a weak D call TRBD1 (6 bases). V was pared by 3 bases and J by 0 bases, with 18 bases between. Germline CDR1 is SGDLS and CDR2 is YYNGEE. The CDR3 is 18 residues long. The DNA of the CDR3 is TGTGCCAGCAGCGCGCACTTCAAGGGGGTTTCGAACACCGGGGAGCTGTTTTTT. Encoded protein: CASSAHFKGVSNTGELFF.

Only a few counts were recorded for this clonotype. V and J are TRBV27 and TRBJ2-7, with D perhaps TRBD2 (6 bases). The CDR3 is made up of 16 amino acids. V lost 8 bases and J 0 bases, leaving 20 bases between the germline ends. Germline CDR1 reads MNHEY; CDR2 reads SMNVEV (reference sequence). CDR3 DNA sequence: TGTGCCAGCGGGGGAGTCCGACTAGATCTCTCCTACGAGCAGTACTTC. Its translation is CASGGVRLDLSYEQYF.

This clonotype was seen a single time. Given the absence of the conserved phenylalanine or tryptophan at the CDR3 end, a read error is likely. This sequence joins TRBV6-1 and TRBJ1-2; 10 nucleotides match TRBD1. Germline CDR1 is MNHNS and CDR2 is SASEGT. The CDR3 length is 17 residues. The V segment lost 4 bases and the J segment 5 bases; nucleotides outside the gene matches: 13. The CDR3 is CASSGDRGLLEGYGYTV. The CDR3 bases are TGTGCCAGCAGTGGTGACAGGGGGCTCTTGGAGGGGTATGGCTACACCGTC.

This clonotype was counted many times. This chain connects TRBV29-1 to TRBJ2-1; 10 bases match TRBD2. CDR1 is SQVTM, CDR2 ANQGSEA, per germline. Trimming at V came to 4 bases and at J to 1 base, leaving 7 bases not matched to a gene. The CDR3 loop spans 16 amino acids. The CDR3 DNA sequence: TGCAGCGTTGTACCCCCACTAGCGGGATCCTACAATGAGCAGTTCTTC. This encodes CSVVPPLAGSYNEQFF.

This clonotype was recorded many times. The V gene is TRBV5-5, the J gene TRBJ2-5, with 10 bases matching TRBD2. The ends lost 2 bases at V and 2 bases at J; junction bases unmatched: 3. Germline V gene sequence: CDR1 SGHKS, CDR2 YYEKEE (reference sequence). The CDR3 length is 15 residues. DNA for the CDR3: TGTGCCAGCAGCTTACAGCGGGGGGGGCAAGAGACCCAGTACTTC. It encodes CASSLQRGGQETQYF.

The table lists this clonotype with many counts. This sequence joins TRBV5-1 and TRBJ2-1; 9 bases are a match to TRBD2. The length of the CDR3 is 18 residues. Germline V lookup: CDR1 SGHRS, CDR2 YFSETQ. Trimming took 0 bases from V and 0 from J; bases not matched to a gene: 7. The CDR3 sequence: CASSLEAGGPTSYNEQFF. The CDR3 DNA is TGCGCCAGCAGCTTGGAAGCGGGGGGCCCCACCTCCTACAATGAGCAGTTCTTC.

This clonotype was detected a few times. This chain links TRBV20-1 with TRBJ2-5; tentatively, D is TRBD2 (6 bases). V lost 2 bases and J lost 2, with 15 bases in between. This CDR3 spans 15 amino acids. Germline V gives CDR1 DFQATT, CDR2 SNEGSKA (reference sequence). The CDR3 region is CSARIAGSWQETQYF. The CDR3 DNA reads as TGCAGTGCTAGAATTGCGGGGAGTTGGCAAGAGACCCAGTACTTC.

This clonotype was observed many times. The V and J genes are TRBV6-2 or TRBV6-3 and TRBJ2-1; 8 bases fit TRBD2. The germline gives CDR1 MNHEY, CDR2 SVGEGT. Unmatched junction bases numbered 5, after V lost 5 bases and J lost 8 bases. This CDR3 has 13 residues. The CDR3 loop reads CASSSSGMYEQFF. DNA of the CDR3: TGTGCCAGCAGTAGTAGCGGGATGTATGAGCAGTTCTTC.

This rearrangement joins TRBV29-1 to TRBJ2-1; TRBD1 might be the D (5 bases). Per the germline V gene, CDR1 is SQVTM and CDR2 is ANQGSEA. This CDR3 spans 16 amino acids. Deletions cut 3 bases from V and 8 bases from J, with 23 bases between. CDR3 in DNA: TGCAGCGTTGAGGGGCGCAGGGCAATTACTACTGATGAGCAGTTCTTC. It yields the protein CSVEGRRAITTDEQFF.

This clonotype was found many times. J is TRBJ2-7 and V is TRBV10-3, with 7 bases aligning to TRBD1. The germline gives CDR1 ENHRY, CDR2 SYGVKD. This CDR3 has 11 amino acids. The trim removed 8 bases at V and 4 bases at J, leaving 2 bases unmatched. This chain's CDR3 is CAILQGYEQYF. The CDR3 coding sequence is TGTGCCATCCTACAGGGGTACGAGCAGTACTTC.

In its sample, this clonotype was seen many times. The chain is built from TRBV12-3 or TRBV12-4 and TRBJ2-2; D may be TRBD2 (6 bases). Trimming cost V 4 bases and J 5 bases, with 11 bases left between them. This CDR3 has 14 amino acids. CDR3 in DNA: TGTGCCAGCAGTTGGGACTCCAGAACCGGGGAGCTGTTTTTT. Translated: CASSWDSRTGELFF.

This sequence joins TRBV27 and TRBJ2-3, with 13 bases identical to TRBD2. Germline CDR1 reads MNHEY; CDR2 reads SMNVEV (reference sequence). The CDR3 has 18 residues. Unmatched junction bases numbered 17, after V lost 8 bases and J lost 6 bases. CDR3 region: CASDRTGLAGRRPDTQYF. DNA for the CDR3: TGTGCCAGCGATAGGACGGGACTAGCGGGGAGGCGCCCCGATACGCAGTATTTT.

The table lists this clonotype with a few counts. The chain employs TRBV7-8 and TRBJ2-1; D possibly matches TRBD1 or TRBD2 (5 bases each). CDR1 and CDR2 (germline): SGHVS, FQNEAQ. Trimming took off 5 bases at V and 1 base at J, with 12 bases between the two ends. This CDR3 is built from 15 residues. The DNA for the CDR3 is TGTGCCAGCAGCGCGCCGGGACCTTCCTACAATGAGCAGTTCTTC. It is translated as CASSAPGPSYNEQFF.

The CDR3 sequence: CASTGGTVPYEQYF. The CDR3 coding sequence is TGTGCCAGCACCGGGGGAACAGTCCCCTACGAGCAGTACTTC. The chain is built from TRBV2 and TRBJ2-7; possible D gene TRBD2, 6 bases. CDR1 is SNHLY and CDR2 is FYNNEI in the germline V gene. Trimming stripped 7 bases from V and 2 bases from J, with 15 bases between. The CDR3 is 14 amino acids.

The J gene is TRBJ2-7, the V gene TRBV5-1; TRBD2 matches at 13 bases. V shed 5 bases, J shed 7 bases, and the junction held 18 bases outside the gene matches. In germline, CDR1 is SGHRS, CDR2 YFSETQ. The CDR3 is 18 amino acids. CDR3 residues: CASSWTSGSREGFWEQYF. For the CDR3, the DNA is TGCGCCAGCAGTTGGACTAGCGGGAGTAGGGAGGGTTTTTGGGAGCAGTACTTC.

This clonotype was seen only a few times. The gene calls are TRBV5-4 and TRBJ2-7, with 8 positions matching TRBD1. The CDR3 covers 15 residues. CDR1 is SGHNT and CDR2 is YYREEE in the germline V gene (reference sequence). The junction had 11 bases not matched to a gene; V was cut back by 4 bases and J by 5 bases. The CDR3 region has the DNA TGTGCCAGCAGCCCGGGGTGGGGACAGGATAACGAGCAGTACTTC. Residues: CASSPGWGQDNEQYF.

The chain couples TRBV2 to TRBJ1-1; D is ambiguous. The V gene lost 3 bases and the J gene lost 0 bases, with 11 bases spanning the gap. CDR1 is SNHLY, CDR2 FYNNEI, per germline. CDR3 length equals 15 residues. CDR3 region: CASSDSGRVNTEAFF. CDR3 coding DNA: TGTGCCAGCAGTGATTCCGGGCGAGTGAACACTGAAGCTTTCTTT.

This chain uses TRBV11-2 with TRBJ2-1; 8 bases match TRBD1. Germline V lookup: CDR1 SGHAT, CDR2 FQNNGV. This CDR3 has 13 residues. V shed 6 bases, J shed 5 bases, and the junction held 3 bases outside the gene matches. The CDR3 DNA follows: TGTGCCAGCAGGTCGGACAGGGACAATGAGCAGTTCTTC. This encodes CASRSDRDNEQFF.

The genes are TRBV29-1 and TRBJ2-7; a weak D match, TRBD1 (6 bases). This CDR3 is built from 15 residues. The germline V and J ends were trimmed by 5 bases and 1 base, with 18 bases remaining between them. Germline CDR1 is SQVTM and CDR2 is ANQGSEA. The CDR3 sequence: CSVWSTGWFSYEQYF. CDR3 DNA: TGCAGCGTTTGGTCTACAGGGTGGTTTTCCTACGAGCAGTACTTC.

For this clonotype: The germline gene is not matched at one end of the junction; a read error may be the cause. This chain connects TRBV6-1 to TRBJ2-2; TRBD2 matches at 7 bases. The germline V gene encodes CDR1 MNHNS and CDR2 SASEGT. The CDR3 runs 16 residues. Here the CDR3 reads CVSTGTGEGPLGELFF. The CDR3 DNA is TGTGTCAGCACGGGAACTGGGGAGGGGCCCCTCGGGGAGCTGTTTTTT.

The table lists this clonotype with a few counts. The chain is built from TRBV10-3 and TRBJ1-5, with D perhaps TRBD1 (5 bases). The V gene's germline CDR1 is ENHRY and CDR2 SYGVKD. Trimming removed 6 bases from V and 9 bases from J, with 18 bases in between. The CDR3 runs to 14 residues. CDR3 in DNA: TGTGCCATCAGGAGGGACGGTCCAGCGGGGCCCCAGCATTTT. It is translated as CAIRRDGPAGPQHF.

A few counts support this clonotype. The rearrangement joins TRBV12-3 or TRBV12-4 to TRBJ2-5, with D unclear. With 8 bases removed from V and 0 bases from J, the gap between germline ends came to 10 bases. The CDR3 runs to 13 residues. The CDR3 region has the DNA TGTGCCAGCTCCTATACGTACCAAGAGACCCAGTACTTC. Its protein is CASSYTYQETQYF.

There are a few counts of this clonotype. The V call is TRBV20-1, the J call TRBJ2-2; D not resolved. The CDR3 has 13 amino acids. V lost 5 bases and J lost 6, with 13 bases in between. CDR1 and CDR2 from the germline V gene are DFQATT and SNEGSKA (reference sequence). DNA for the CDR3: TGCAGTGCTGGAGCAGGTGTCGCCGGGGAGCTGTTTTTT. Its protein is CSAGAGVAGELFF.